A single sample gave rise to the 27 T cell receptor beta chains below, sequenced in a study of shared T cell receptors in the human thymus (dated by TCRdb to about 2021). The library was prepared using the immunoSEQ multiplex PCR assay. TCRdb holds this immuneACCESS table with in-frame rearrangements only. Some clones are missing; in checked studies, unresolved V genes explain under half, and the rest has no known cause. The sample table holds roughly 410,000 clones, of which 85% to 95% were seen once. The ten largest make up roughly 0.02% of the sample. Sequencing was carried out using thymocytes. These TCRs come from a human donor.

The V call is TRBV7-9, the J call TRBJ2-3, with 7 positions matching TRBD1. CDR1 and CDR2 (germline): SEHNR, FQNEAQ (reference sequence). The CDR3 runs to 17 residues. V lost 3 bases and J lost 4; bases outside the gene matches: 13. The DNA for the CDR3 is TGTGCCAGCAGCTTCGTACGGGACAGAACTCGGGCAGATACGCAGTATTTT. It encodes CASSFVRDRTRADTQYF.

The chain joins TRBV18 to TRBJ1-4; D may be TRBD1 (6 bases). The V and J ends lost 5 bases and 4 bases respectively, with 14 bases between them. Germline CDR1 is KGHSH and CDR2 is LQKENI. CDR3 size: 15 residues. The CDR3 loop reads CASSSSRDINEKLFF. The CDR3, as DNA: TGTGCCAGCTCATCTAGCCGGGACATTAATGAAAAACTGTTTTTT.

The genes are TRBV7-2 and TRBJ2-2; 9 bases match TRBD1. CDR1 is SGHTA, CDR2 FQGNSA, per germline. The V and J ends lost 5 bases and 2 bases, in that order; junction bases with no gene match: 12. This CDR3 has 18 amino acids. As DNA, the CDR3 is TGTGCCAGCAGCATACACCTATGGACAGGGGTCAACACCGGGGAGCTGTTTTTT. Amino acids: CASSIHLWTGVNTGELFF.

The chain couples TRBV2 to TRBJ2-6, with 7 nucleotides matching TRBD1. The CDR3 extends over 15 amino acids. The germline V gene encodes CDR1 SNHLY and CDR2 FYNNEI. The junction had 3 bases not matched to a gene; V was cut back by 6 bases and J by 1 base. The CDR3 nucleotides are TGTGCCAGCAGAATCAGGGGGTCTGGGGCCAACGTCCTGACTTTC. This codes for CASRIRGSGANVLTF.

The rearrangement links TRBV28 to TRBJ1-2; possible D gene TRBD1, 6 bases. V lost 11 bases to trimming and J lost 4 bases, with 11 bases between them. The CDR3 extends over 11 amino acids. CDR1 is MDHEN and CDR2 is SYDVKM in the germline V gene. The CDR3 is CAGKGGYGYTF. The CDR3 DNA reads TGTGCCGGCAAAGGGGGCTATGGCTACACCTTC.

The chain uses TRBV7-3 and TRBJ2-1; D uncertain. The ends were cut back, 2 bases at V and 0 bases at J, with 11 bases in the middle. The CDR3 has 16 amino acids. The germline CDR1 and CDR2 sequences are SGHTA and FQGTGA. CDR3 protein: CASSLFHPSSYNEQFF. DNA of the CDR3: TGTGCCAGCAGCTTATTCCATCCCTCCTCCTACAATGAGCAGTTCTTC.

This CDR3 reads CASSYSAGDGYTF. CDR3 in DNA: TGTGCCAGCAGTTACTCGGCAGGGGATGGCTACACCTTC. The rearrangement joins TRBV6-5 to TRBJ1-2; maybe TRBD1 (6 bases). The CDR3 covers 13 residues. Between the trimmed V and J ends, which lost 0 bases and 6 bases, there was a span of 8 bases. Germline assignment: CDR1 MNHEY and CDR2 SVGAGI.

The V and J genes are TRBV7-8 and TRBJ2-7; 8 bases align to TRBD1. After removal of 1 base from V and 0 bases from J, the junction contained 11 bases not matched to a gene. The length of the CDR3 is 18 residues. The germline CDR1 and CDR2 sequences are SGHVS and FQNEAQ. DNA for the CDR3: TGTGCCAGCAGCTTAGTTGTCAGGACAGGGCCCAGCTCCTACGAGCAGTACTTC. This codes for CASSLVVRTGPSSYEQYF.

Written as DNA, the CDR3 is TGTGCCAGCAGTGAGTGGGACAGGGGAAGGTACGAGCAGTACTTC. Translating it yields CASSEWDRGRYEQYF. The gene calls are TRBV28 and TRBJ2-7; TRBD1 matches 10 bases. The germline V gene encodes CDR1 MDHEN and CDR2 SYDVKM. J gave up 4 bases and V 5 bases, and 8 bases lay outside the gene matches. This CDR3 contains 15 residues.

The CDR3 bases are TGTGCCAGCAGCCAAGATTTCCCAGGGGAAGGGTCCCGTGGCTACACCTTC. Its translation is CASSQDFPGEGSRGYTF. The genes are TRBV14 and TRBJ1-2; TRBD1 is a possible D gene (6 bases). Between the trimmed V and J ends, which lost 0 bases and 7 bases, there was a span of 21 bases. The CDR3 extends over 17 amino acids. Germline V lookup: CDR1 SGHDN, CDR2 FVKESK.

The chain uses TRBV27 and TRBJ2-1; 10 bases match TRBD2. V lost 9 bases to trimming and J lost 6 bases; unmatched junction nucleotides: 8. CDR3 length: 14 amino acids. Germline assignment: CDR1 MNHEY and CDR2 SMNVEV (reference sequence). In DNA form, the CDR3 reads TGTGCCAGTGGAGCGGGAGGGATAACCAATGAGCAGTTCTTC. It is translated as CASGAGGITNEQFF.

The chain joins TRBV30 to TRBJ1-2; D is perhaps TRBD1 (5 bases). Germline V gives CDR1 GTSNPN, CDR2 SVGIG (reference sequence). Deletions cut 5 bases from V and 6 bases from J, with 19 bases between. The CDR3 runs to 14 residues. CDR3 residues: CAWPYEGREDGYTF. CDR3 nucleotide sequence: TGTGCCTGGCCCTACGAGGGGAGGGAGGATGGCTACACCTTC.

The V call is TRBV9, the J call TRBJ2-7; D gene uncertain. V gave up 0 bases and J gave up 3 bases, with 10 bases separating them. Germline V gene lookup returns CDR1 SGDLS and CDR2 YYNGEE. CDR3 length: 14 amino acids. For the CDR3, the DNA is TGTGCCAGCAGCGTAGCTAACAGTGGCTACGAGCAGTACTTC. Residues: CASSVANSGYEQYF. Full variable domain (missing parts from reference TRBV9 and TRBJ2-7): DSGVTQTPKHLITATGQRVTLRCSPRSGDLSVYWYQQSLDQGLQFLIQYYNGEERAKGNILERFSAQQFPDLHSELNLSSLELGDSALYFCASSVANSGYEQYFGPGTRLTVT.

The CDR3 bases are TGTGCCAGCAGCCCAGAGACCGCTAACTATGGCTACACCTTC. It encodes CASSPETANYGYTF. The V gene is TRBV7-9, the J gene TRBJ1-2; D is undetermined. CDR1 is SEHNR, CDR2 FQNEAQ, per germline (reference sequence). With 5 bases removed from V and 0 bases from J, the gap between germline ends came to 10 bases. The CDR3 runs to 14 residues.

The V gene is TRBV13, the J gene TRBJ1-5, with D uncertain. Germline V gene sequence: CDR1 PRHDT, CDR2 FYEKMQ (reference sequence). This CDR3 has 12 amino acids. The V gene lost 3 bases and the J gene lost 7 bases, with 7 bases spanning the gap. Here the CDR3 reads CASSFREQPQHF. The CDR3 DNA reads as TGTGCCAGCAGCTTCCGGGAGCAGCCCCAGCATTTT.

V and J are TRBV27 and TRBJ2-3, with no clear D. In germline, CDR1 is MNHEY, CDR2 SMNVEV (reference sequence). CDR3 length: 13 amino acids. V shed 2 bases and J shed 2 bases, with 5 bases lying between them. CDR3 in DNA: TGTGCCAGCAGTTTAAAATACACAGATACGCAGTATTTT. Translated, it gives CASSLKYTDTQYF.

J is TRBJ2-2 and V is TRBV5-8, with D unresolved. CDR1 and CDR2 from the germline V gene are SGHTS and YDEGEE. This CDR3 has 10 residues. V gave up 2 bases and J gave up 10 bases, with 3 bases separating them. Here the CDR3 reads CASSFPELFF. The CDR3 nucleotides are TGTGCCAGCAGCTTCCCGGAGCTGTTTTTT.

The chain is built from TRBV7-6 and TRBJ2-4, with D possibly being TRBD1 (6 bases). This CDR3 contains 16 residues. Trimming shortened V by 5 bases and J by 0 bases, and 14 bases separated the two germline ends. Germline V gives CDR1 SGHVS, CDR2 FNYEAQ. CDR3 coding DNA: TGTGCCAGCAGCCCGAGGGACACTAGAGCCAAAAACATTCAGTACTTC. Translated, it gives CASSPRDTRAKNIQYF. Full variable domain (rest looked up from reference TRBV7-6 and TRBJ2-4): GAGVSQSPRYKVTKRGQDVALRCDPISGHVSLYWYRQALGQGPEFLTYFNYEAQQDKSGLPNDRFSAERPEGSISTLTIQRTEQRDSAMYRCASSPRDTRAKNIQYFGAGTRLSVL.

This chain joins TRBV9 and TRBJ2-3, with D tentatively TRBD2 (5 bases). V dropped 4 bases and J dropped 1 base, with 13 bases sitting between them. Germline lookup yields CDR1 SGDLS and CDR2 YYNGEE. The CDR3 has 15 amino acids. The DNA for the CDR3 is TGTGCCAGCAGCTTATCTATCGGGGGCACAGATACGCAGTATTTT. It encodes CASSLSIGGTDTQYF.

J is TRBJ1-1 and V is TRBV10-3; D unresolved. The CDR3 has 13 amino acids. Germline V gene lookup returns CDR1 ENHRY and CDR2 SYGVKD. V was pared by 0 bases and J by 11 bases, with 13 bases between. CDR3 bases: TGTGCCATCAGTGAGTCGCTATTAGGGATGGCTTTCTTT. This encodes CAISESLLGMAFF.

The chain is built from TRBV5-1 and TRBJ2-2; D is ambiguous. V was clipped by 0 bases and J by 2 bases, with 5 bases between them. This CDR3 comprises 14 residues. Germline CDR1 reads SGHRS; CDR2 reads YFSETQ. This CDR3 reads CASSLGVNTGELFF. The CDR3 DNA sequence: TGCGCCAGCAGCTTGGGCGTTAACACCGGGGAGCTGTTTTTT.

V is TRBV5-4 and J is TRBJ2-1, with a possible D match to TRBD2 (5 bases). Per germline, CDR1 SGHNT and CDR2 YYREEE (reference sequence). CDR3 length: 13 residues. V shed 0 bases and J shed 9 bases, with 10 bases lying between them. This CDR3 is CASSLARGFEQFF. In DNA, the CDR3 is TGTGCCAGCAGCTTGGCCCGAGGGTTTGAGCAGTTCTTC.

The genes are TRBV13 and TRBJ2-1; 9 bases are shared with TRBD2. The V gene's germline CDR1 is PRHDT and CDR2 FYEKMQ (reference sequence). This CDR3 contains 15 residues. V shed 5 bases and J 5 bases; nucleotides not matched to a gene: 7. The chain's CDR3 is CASSRPSGTNNEQFF. CDR3 in DNA: TGTGCCAGCAGCCGCCCTAGCGGGACCAACAATGAGCAGTTCTTC. Combining the CDR3 with reference TRBV13 and TRBJ2-1 gives the whole variable domain AAGVIQSPRHLIKEKRETATLKCYPIPRHDTVYWYQQGPGQDPQFLISFYEKMQSDKGSIPDRFSAQQFSDYHSELNMSSLELGDSALYFCASSRPSGTNNEQFFGPGTRLTVL.

The chain is built from TRBV27 and TRBJ2-1; tentative D call: TRBD1 (5 bases). The V end was cut by 5 bases, the J end by 8 bases, with 13 bases between. CDR1 MNHEY and CDR2 SMNVEV come from the germline V gene (reference sequence). The CDR3 extends over 13 amino acids. The CDR3 reads CASSGAPRDEQFF. As DNA, the CDR3 is TGTGCCAGCAGTGGGGCCCCTAGGGATGAGCAGTTCTTC.

V gene TRBV4-1 combines with J gene TRBJ2-7, with 9 bases that match TRBD1. The J segment lost 0 bases and the V segment lost 2 bases, leaving 8 bases of the junction unmatched. Per the germline V gene, CDR1 is MGHRA and CDR2 is YSYEKL. This CDR3 is 17 amino acids long. In nucleotides, the CDR3 is TGCGCCAGCAGCCAAAAAGAGGGGGGACAGGGCTCCTACGAGCAGTACTTC. It translates to CASSQKEGGQGSYEQYF.

The genes are TRBV27 and TRBJ1-1; D remains unclear. This CDR3 is 12 amino acids long. The germline CDR1 and CDR2 sequences are MNHEY and SMNVEV (reference sequence). Deletions cut 9 bases from V and 2 bases from J, with 10 bases between. CDR3 amino acids: CASKTRNTEAFF. CDR3 DNA sequence: TGTGCCAGTAAGACACGAAACACTGAAGCTTTCTTT.

V gene TRBV19 combines with J gene TRBJ2-5; D perhaps matches TRBD2 (6 bases). CDR3 size: 13 residues. V shed 6 bases and J shed 5 bases, with 13 bases lying between them. CDR1 LNHDA and CDR2 SQIVND come from the germline V gene (reference sequence). The CDR3 DNA sequence: TGTGCCAGTAGCCGTCAGGAGGGGGAGACCCAGTACTTC. Protein sequence: CASSRQEGETQYF.